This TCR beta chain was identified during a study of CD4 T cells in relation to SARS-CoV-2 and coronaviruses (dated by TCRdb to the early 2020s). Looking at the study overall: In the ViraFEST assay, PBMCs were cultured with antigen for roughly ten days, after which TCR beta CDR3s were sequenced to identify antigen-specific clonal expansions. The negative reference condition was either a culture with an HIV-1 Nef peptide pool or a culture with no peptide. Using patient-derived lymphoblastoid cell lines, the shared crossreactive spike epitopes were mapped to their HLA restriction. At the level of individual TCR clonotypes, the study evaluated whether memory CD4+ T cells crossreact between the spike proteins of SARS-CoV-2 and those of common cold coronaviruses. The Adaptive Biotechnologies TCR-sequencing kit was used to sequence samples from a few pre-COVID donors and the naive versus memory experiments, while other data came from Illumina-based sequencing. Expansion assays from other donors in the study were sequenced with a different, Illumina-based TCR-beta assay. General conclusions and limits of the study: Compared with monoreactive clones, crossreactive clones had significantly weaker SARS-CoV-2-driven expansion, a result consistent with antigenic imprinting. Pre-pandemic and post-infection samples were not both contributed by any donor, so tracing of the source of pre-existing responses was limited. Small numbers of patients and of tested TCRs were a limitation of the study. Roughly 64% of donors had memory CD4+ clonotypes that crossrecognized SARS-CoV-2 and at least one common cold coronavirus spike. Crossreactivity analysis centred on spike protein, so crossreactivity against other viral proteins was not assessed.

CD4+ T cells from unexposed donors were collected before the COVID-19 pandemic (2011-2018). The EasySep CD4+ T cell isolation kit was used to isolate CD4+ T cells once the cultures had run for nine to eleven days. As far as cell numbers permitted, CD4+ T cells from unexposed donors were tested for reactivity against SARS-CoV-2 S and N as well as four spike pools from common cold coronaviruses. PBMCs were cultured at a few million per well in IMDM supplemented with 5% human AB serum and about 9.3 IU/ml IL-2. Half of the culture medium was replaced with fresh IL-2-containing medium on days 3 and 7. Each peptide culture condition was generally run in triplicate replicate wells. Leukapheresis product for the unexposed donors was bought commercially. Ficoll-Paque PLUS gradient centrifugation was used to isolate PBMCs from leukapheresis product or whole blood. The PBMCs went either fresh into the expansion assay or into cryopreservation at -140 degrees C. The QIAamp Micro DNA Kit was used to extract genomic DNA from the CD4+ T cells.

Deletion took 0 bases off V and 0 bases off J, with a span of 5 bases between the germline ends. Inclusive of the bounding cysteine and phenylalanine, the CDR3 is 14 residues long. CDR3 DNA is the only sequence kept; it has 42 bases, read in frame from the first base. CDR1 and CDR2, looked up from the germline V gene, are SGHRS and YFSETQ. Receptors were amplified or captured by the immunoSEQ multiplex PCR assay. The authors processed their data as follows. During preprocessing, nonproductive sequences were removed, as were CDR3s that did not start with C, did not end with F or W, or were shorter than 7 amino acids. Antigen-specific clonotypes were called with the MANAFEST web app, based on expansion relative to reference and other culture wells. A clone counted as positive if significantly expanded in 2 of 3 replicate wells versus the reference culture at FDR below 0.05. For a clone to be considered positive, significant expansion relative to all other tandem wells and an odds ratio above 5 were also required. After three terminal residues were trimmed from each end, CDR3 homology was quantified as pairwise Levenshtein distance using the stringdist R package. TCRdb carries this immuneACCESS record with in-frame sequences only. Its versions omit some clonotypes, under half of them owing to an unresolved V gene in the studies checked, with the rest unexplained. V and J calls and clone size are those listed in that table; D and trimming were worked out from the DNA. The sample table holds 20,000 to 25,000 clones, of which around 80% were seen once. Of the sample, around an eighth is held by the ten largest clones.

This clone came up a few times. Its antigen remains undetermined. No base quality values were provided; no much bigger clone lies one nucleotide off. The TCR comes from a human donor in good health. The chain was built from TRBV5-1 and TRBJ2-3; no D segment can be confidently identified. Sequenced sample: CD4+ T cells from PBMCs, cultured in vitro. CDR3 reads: CASSLADSTDTQYF. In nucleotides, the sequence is TGCGCCAGCAGCTTGGCCGATAGCACAGATACGCAGTATTTT.